The 25 T cell receptor beta chains below all came from one sample that was sequenced in a study of blood T cells in healthy people across ages. A second PCR of 7 to 11 cycles used a sample-barcoded 5' primer and a J-beta primer mix. A single record per CDR3 protein comes from TCRdb applying MiXCR to the 5' RACE reads. This repertoire shows about 600,000 distinct CDR3 sequences, 40% to 50% found once; its top ten account for around 23%. The source material was blood. Source of these receptors: an older man in good health.

The chain uses TRBV7-9 and TRBJ2-1, with a weak D call TRBD2 (5 bases). There are 16 residues in the CDR3. The germline V and J ends were trimmed by 1 base and 9 bases, with 19 bases remaining between them. Looked up from germline, CDR1 is SEHNR and CDR2 is FQNEAQ (reference sequence). CDR3 loop: CASSLGGSLASSEQFF. The DNA of the CDR3 is TGTGCCAGCAGCTTAGGCGGGTCCTTAGCCTCCAGTGAGCAGTTCTTC.

Concerning this clonotype itself: The germline gene is not matched at one end of the junction; a read error may be the cause. The rearrangement uses TRBV4-2 and TRBJ2-1, with D maybe TRBD1 (5 bases). CDR3 size: 13 residues. Germline CDR1 LGHNA, CDR2 YNFKEQ. CDR3 DNA: TGTGCCAGCAGCCAAAGGGGTGCCAATGGGCAGTTCTTC. Its translation is CASSQRGANGQFF.

This clonotype was observed a handful of times. DNA for the CDR3: TGTGCCAGCAGTGAAAGTGGGGTCAAAGATACGCAGTATTTT. Its translation is CASSESGVKDTQYF. The V and J genes are TRBV25-1 and TRBJ2-3; no clear D gene. Germline V CDR1 and CDR2: MGHDK, SYGVNS. Trimming pared 2 bases from V and 5 bases from J, leaving 11 bases between. The CDR3 covers 14 residues.

The J gene is TRBJ2-3, the V gene TRBV29-1; tentatively, D is TRBD1 (6 bases). The CDR3 runs to 12 residues. Trimming pared 6 bases from V and 4 bases from J, leaving 11 bases between. CDR1 is SQVTM, CDR2 ANQGSEA, per germline. The CDR3 reads CSVGHRADTQYF. CDR3 coding DNA: TGCAGCGTCGGCCACAGGGCAGATACGCAGTATTTT.

The rearrangement links TRBV20-1 to TRBJ2-3; perhaps TRBD1 as D (6 bases). This CDR3 comprises 16 residues. The ends were cut back, 0 bases at V and 1 base at J, with 14 bases in the middle. CDR1 is DFQATT, CDR2 SNEGSKA, per germline (reference sequence). CDR3 residues: CSARDQRGSRTDTQYF. The CDR3 nucleotides read TGCAGTGCTAGAGATCAAAGGGGGTCTCGCACAGATACGCAGTATTTT.

The gene calls are TRBV12-3 or TRBV12-4 and TRBJ2-7; tentative D call: TRBD2 (6 bases). The CDR3 totals 13 residues. With 9 bases removed from V and 1 base from J, the gap between germline ends came to 13 bases. The CDR3 protein is CASSASVSYEQYF. The CDR3 nucleotides read TGTGCCAGTAGTGCTAGCGTATCCTACGAGCAGTACTTC.

The chain links TRBV16 to TRBJ1-5, with 12 bases that match TRBD1. J was trimmed by 5 bases and V by 3 bases; bases with no gene match: 2. Germline V gene data show CDR1 as KGHSY and CDR2 as FQNENV. The CDR3 contains 15 residues. In DNA form, the CDR3 reads TGTGCCAGCAGCCATGGGACAGGGGGCTATCAGCCCCAGCATTTT. This translates into CASSHGTGGYQPQHF.

This clonotype was picked up a small number of times. V usage is TRBV6-5 and J usage is TRBJ2-5; D gene unclear. In germline, CDR1 is MNHEY, CDR2 SVGAGI. Trimming left V 2 bases short and J 4 bases short, with 11 bases between. CDR3 length: 14 residues. CDR3: CASSYVQAAETQYF. In DNA, the CDR3 is TGTGCCAGCAGTTACGTGCAGGCCGCAGAGACCCAGTACTTC.

This clonotype was seen a few times. The J gene is TRBJ2-5, the V gene TRBV4-1; 7 nucleotides match TRBD2. The germline V gene has CDR1 MGHRA and CDR2 YSYEKL. V lost 1 base to trimming and J lost 5 bases; unmatched junction nucleotides: 25. The CDR3 runs to 21 residues. The CDR3 coding sequence is TGCGCCAGCAGCCAAGGCCGATTCGGCGGGAGCGCTGTTGTCTTTATGGAGACCCAGTACTTC. Translating it yields CASSQGRFGGSAVVFMETQYF.

The chain links TRBV4-3 to TRBJ2-2, with D possibly TRBD1 on 6 matching bases. The CDR3 spans 17 residues. Germline V gives CDR1 LGHNA, CDR2 YSLEER. The V end lost 0 bases, the J end lost 3 bases, and 14 bases lay between the germline ends. CDR3 coding DNA: TGCGCCAGCAGCCAAGATACGGCAGGGGTAGACACCGGGGAGCTGTTTTTT. Protein sequence: CASSQDTAGVDTGELFF.

The chain employs TRBV10-2 and TRBJ2-1, with 8 positions matching TRBD1. The CDR3 loop spans 14 amino acids. The trim removed 8 bases at V and 7 bases at J, leaving 10 bases unmatched. The germline V gene has CDR1 WSHSY and CDR2 SAAADI. The CDR3 bases are TGCGCCAGCTCCGAGCAGGGGGCTCTAAATGAGCAGTTCTTC. This translates into CASSEQGALNEQFF.

This clonotype was counted a few times. The rearrangement links TRBV29-1 to TRBJ2-3; D is unclear. V was clipped by 1 base and J by 2 bases, with 7 bases between them. The CDR3 sequence is 13 residues long. Germline-derived CDR1 and CDR2 are SQVTM and ANQGSEA. Here the CDR3 reads CSVEGRFTDTQYF. The CDR3 region has the DNA TGCAGCGTTGAAGGACGCTTCACAGATACGCAGTATTTT.

V usage is TRBV6-6 and J usage is TRBJ1-5, with TRBD1 as a possible D gene (6 bases). The V end lost 5 bases, the J end lost 6 bases, and 14 bases lay between the germline ends. Per germline, CDR1 MNHNY and CDR2 SVGAGI (reference sequence). The CDR3 consists of 14 residues. CDR3 region: CASSRGGSGQPQHF. In DNA, the CDR3 is TGTGCCAGCAGTAGAGGGGGATCGGGTCAGCCCCAGCATTTT.

The chain recombines TRBV7-2 with TRBJ2-3; 7 nucleotides agree with TRBD2. Per germline, CDR1 SGHTA and CDR2 FQGNSA. V gave up 5 bases and J gave up 4 bases; unmatched junction bases: 6. The CDR3 spans 14 residues. Here the CDR3 reads CASSRRAGADTQYF. The CDR3, as DNA: TGTGCCAGCAGCCGTCGGGCGGGGGCAGATACGCAGTATTTT.

The count of this clonotype is one. The rearrangement joins TRBV11-1 to TRBJ2-1; D remains ambiguous. The germline V and J ends were trimmed by 1 base and 13 bases, with 8 bases remaining between them. Germline lookup yields CDR1 SGHAT and CDR2 FQDESV (reference sequence). This CDR3 contains 11 residues. CDR3 sequence (DNA): TGTGCCAGCAGCTTAGATGCGACTCAGTTCTTC. It encodes CASSLDATQFF.

The sample holds a few counts of this clonotype. The chain is built from TRBV20-1 and TRBJ2-1; D is unresolved. The CDR3 runs 12 residues. Germline V gene sequence: CDR1 DFQATT, CDR2 SNEGSKA (reference sequence). The V end was cut by 0 bases, the J end by 15 bases, with 15 bases between. In DNA form, the CDR3 reads TGCAGTGCTAGAGATAACAGCCAAAGAATGTTCTTC. Its protein product is CSARDNSQRMFF.

J is TRBJ2-3 and V is TRBV29-1; a possible D gene is TRBD1 (5 bases). Per germline, CDR1 SQVTM and CDR2 ANQGSEA. The CDR3 is made up of 13 amino acids. V lost 6 bases, J lost 2 bases, and 12 bases lay in between. The CDR3 spells CSVKGRVTDTQYF. The CDR3 DNA reads as TGCAGCGTGAAGGGCAGGGTCACAGATACGCAGTATTTT.

The chain links TRBV29-1 to TRBJ2-3, with D perhaps TRBD1 (6 bases). This CDR3 has 14 amino acids. CDR1 is SQVTM, CDR2 ANQGSEA, per germline. Deletions cut 3 bases from V and 2 bases from J, with 12 bases between. CDR3 DNA sequence: TGCAGCGTTGAGGCTACGGGACACACAGATACGCAGTATTTT. This translates into CSVEATGHTDTQYF.

The chain uses TRBV9 and TRBJ2-1; 8 nucleotides align to TRBD2. J lost 4 bases, V lost 2 bases, and 5 bases had no gene match. Germline CDR1 is SGDLS and CDR2 is YYNGEE. This CDR3 contains 15 residues. CDR3 coding DNA: TGTGCCAGCAGCGTCGGCGGGAGGCAGTACAATGAGCAGTTCTTC. Translating it yields CASSVGGRQYNEQFF. The complete variable domain, with remaining parts taken from reference TRBV9 and TRBJ2-1, reads DSGVTQTPKHLITATGQRVTLRCSPRSGDLSVYWYQQSLDQGLQFLIQYYNGEERAKGNILERFSAQQFPDLHSELNLSSLELGDSALYFCASSVGGRQYNEQFFGPGTRLTVL.

The chain carries TRBV10-3 and TRBJ2-1; 7 nucleotides line up with TRBD1. The junction had 6 bases not matched to a gene; V was cut back by 0 bases and J by 7 bases. CDR3 length: 15 amino acids. CDR1 is ENHRY, CDR2 SYGVKD, per germline. CDR3 coding DNA: TGTGCCATCAGTGAGTCGATTGAGGGGGCAAATGAGCAGTTCTTC. Encoded protein: CAISESIEGANEQFF.

This clonotype turned up a few times. V usage is TRBV28 and J usage is TRBJ1-5; D possibly corresponds to TRBD1 (6 bases). Trimming removed 6 bases from V and 0 bases from J, with 15 bases in between. Germline assignment: CDR1 MDHEN and CDR2 SYDVKM. The CDR3 runs to 16 residues. CDR3 sequence (DNA): TGTGCCAGCAGCCTCGTGGGGGGGCTTAGCAATCAGCCCCAGCATTTT. It encodes CASSLVGGLSNQPQHF.

V and J are TRBV4-2 and TRBJ1-1, with D unclear. The V end lost 6 bases, the J end lost 5 bases, and 13 bases lay between the germline ends. CDR1 and CDR2 (germline): LGHNA, YNFKEQ. The CDR3 covers 13 residues. The CDR3 region has the DNA TGTGCCAGCAGTCCCAGCCTATCAACTGAAGCTTTCTTT. Translated, it gives CASSPSLSTEAFF.

The chain's CDR3 is CSGPSSTDTQYF. DNA of the CDR3: TGCAGCGGGCCTTCCTCCACAGATACGCAGTATTTT. This sequence joins TRBV20-1 and TRBJ2-3; D is uncertain. Germline lookup yields CDR1 DFQATT and CDR2 SNEGSKA (reference sequence). This CDR3 spans 12 amino acids.

The chain uses TRBV2 and TRBJ2-5; 9 nucleotides agree with TRBD2. Germline lookup yields CDR1 SNHLY and CDR2 FYNNEI. The ends lost 3 bases at V and 1 base at J; junction bases unmatched: 9. CDR3 length equals 17 residues. The CDR3 nucleotides read TGTGCCAGCAGTGATTGGGGAAGGGGACTAGCCCAAGAGACCCAGTACTTC. Translation gives CASSDWGRGLAQETQYF.

J is TRBJ1-1 and V is TRBV6-1, with 10 bases matching TRBD1. This CDR3 region has 15 residues. Germline V gives CDR1 MNHNS, CDR2 SASEGT. Trimming cost V 5 bases and J 3 bases; bases outside gene matches: 6. CDR3 sequence (DNA): TGTGCCAGCAGTCGACAGGGGGCGGTTGACACTGAAGCTTTCTTT. It yields the protein CASSRQGAVDTEAFF.